The rows below give T cell receptor beta chains drawn from one sample of a study of T cell responses to AZD1222 COVID-19 vaccine. Here immunoSEQ multiplex PCR was the method, and the copy in TCRdb shows in-frame clones only, minus some. The sample has some 140,000 clones; 92% are singletons. Sequencing used peripheral blood, obtained on day 0 of AZD1222 vaccination. These receptors were collected from an adult in good health. Each CDR3 is given with its conserved first and last residue. A D gene is named only where the DNA matches it firmly. Not all rows give a size; the values are once, few, many and, for expanded clones, a class.

CASSPASNNQPQHF	TGCGCCAGCAGCCCGGCCTCAAACAATCAGCCCCAGCATTTT	-	-	TRBV4-3	TRBJ1-5
CASSLDRDRGAFF	TGTGCCAGCAGCTTAGACCGGGACCGTGGTGCTTTCTTT	-	-	TRBV7-2	TRBJ1-1
CSVEGDGRGIQYF	TGCAGCGTTGAGGGGGACGGGCGCGGCATTCAGTACTTC	-	few	TRBV29-1	TRBJ2-4
CASSYSGVRAEAFF	TGTGCCAGCAGTTATAGTGGGGTGAGGGCTGAAGCTTTCTTT	-	-	TRBV6-5	TRBJ1-1
CAWSGRPFTLGNTIYF	TGTGCCTGGAGTGGGCGACCTTTCACTCTCGGAAACACCATATATTTT	-	-	TRBV30	TRBJ1-3
CASSYSSGRAGANVLTF	TGTGCCAGCAGTTACAGTAGCGGGAGGGCCGGGGCCAACGTCCTGACTTTC	TRBD2	-	TRBV6-2/TRBV6-3	TRBJ2-6
CASSQRRGPNEQYF	TGCGCCAGCAGCCAACGCCGGGGGCCGAACGAGCAGTACTTC	-	-	TRBV4-1	TRBJ2-7
CSVVTGENYGYTF	TGCAGCGTTGTAACAGGGGAGAACTATGGCTACACCTTC	TRBD1	-	TRBV29-1	TRBJ1-2
CASSPGLAINEQYF	TGTGCCAGCAGTCCGGGACTAGCTATCAACGAGCAGTACTTC	TRBD2	-	TRBV6-5	TRBJ2-7
CASSDLREGNEQFF	TGTGCCAGCAGTGACCTACGGGAGGGGAATGAGCAGTTCTTC	TRBD2	-	TRBV6-4	TRBJ2-1
CAISEGTVYGYTF	TGTGCCATCAGCGAGGGGACAGTTTATGGCTACACCTTC	TRBD1	once	TRBV10-3	TRBJ1-2
CASSFGGASALEQYF	TGTGCCAGCAGTTTTGGGGGGGCAAGCGCCCTCGAGCAGTACTTC	-	-	TRBV27	TRBJ2-7
CASSPRTSGYNEQFF	TGTGCCAGCTCACCACGAACTAGCGGCTACAATGAGCAGTTCTTC	TRBD2	-	TRBV18	TRBJ2-1
CASSPGINYGYTF	TGTGCCAGCAGCCCTGGAATCAACTATGGCTACACCTTC	-	-	TRBV11-2	TRBJ1-2
CAWSVLPGSYGYTF	TGTGCCTGGAGTGTACTCCCAGGGTCCTATGGCTACACCTTC	-	-	TRBV30	TRBJ1-2
CASSRLGLAGGSSNEQFF	TGTGCCAGCAGCCGGCTGGGACTAGCGGGAGGGTCGTCCAATGAGCAGTTCTTC	TRBD2	-	TRBV9	TRBJ2-1
CASSEVGTNTEAFF	TGTGCCAGCAGTGAAGTGGGGACGAACACTGAAGCTTTCTTT	-	-	TRBV2	TRBJ1-1
CASSLERYEQFF	TGCGCCAGCAGCTTGGAAAGGTACGAGCAGTTCTTC	-	once	TRBV5-1	TRBJ2-1
CASSFSSSTDTQYF	TGTGCCAGCAGTTTTAGCAGTAGCACAGATACGCAGTATTTT	-	-	TRBV28	TRBJ2-3
CASSPGRRDRGRETQYF	TGTGCCAGCTCACCAGGTCGCCGGGACAGGGGTCGAGAGACCCAGTACTTC	TRBD1	-	TRBV18	TRBJ2-5
CATMGEAGEKLFF	TGTGCCACCATGGGGGAGGCGGGAGAAAAACTGTTTTTT	-	-	TRBV19	TRBJ1-4
CASSRGGQSNQPQHF	TGTGCCAGTAGTAGGGGCGGACAGAGCAATCAGCCCCAGCATTTT	-	-	TRBV19	TRBJ1-5
CASSLASGRVKNEQFF	TGTGCCAGCAGTTTGGCTAGCGGGAGGGTAAAGAATGAGCAGTTCTTC	TRBD2	-	TRBV27	TRBJ2-1
CASSTSGTSTDTQYF	TGCGCCAGCAGCACTAGCGGGACTAGCACAGATACGCAGTATTTT	TRBD2	-	TRBV5-1	TRBJ2-3
CASSRGNVGTEAFF	TGTGCCAGCAGTCGAGGAAATGTGGGGACTGAAGCTTTCTTT	-	-	TRBV6-5	TRBJ1-1
CASSGGRTDNKANYGYTF	TGCGCCAGCAGTGGAGGCCGAACAGACAACAAGGCTAACTATGGCTACACCTTC	-	-	TRBV10-1	TRBJ1-2
CASSLYKTGELFF	TGTGCCAGCAGCCTCTACAAGACCGGGGAGCTGTTTTTT	-	-	TRBV7-6	TRBJ2-2
CASSETGSGGYTF	TGTGCCAGCAGCGAGACAGGGTCTGGTGGCTACACCTTC	TRBD1	once	TRBV5-6	TRBJ1-2
CASSIRDSSYEQYF	TGTGCCAGCAGCATCCGGGACAGCTCCTACGAGCAGTACTTC	TRBD1	-	TRBV13	TRBJ2-7
CASSLEGLQGSSTDTQYF	TGCGCCAGCAGCTTGGAAGGCCTTCAGGGCTCTAGCACAGATACGCAGTATTTT	-	once	TRBV5-1	TRBJ2-3
CASSLQGVQTNEKLFF	TGCGCCAGCAGCTTGCAGGGAGTCCAAACTAATGAAAAACTGTTTTTT	-	-	TRBV5-1	TRBJ1-4
CAWSTGHQGYGYTF	TGTGCCTGGAGTACCGGACATCAGGGCTATGGCTACACCTTC	-	-	TRBV30	TRBJ1-2
CASSPGTHQPQHF	TGCGCCAGCAGTCCCGGGACGCATCAGCCCCAGCATTTT	-	-	TRBV10-1	TRBJ1-5
CASKWDSGGAGELFF	TGTGCCAGCAAGTGGGATAGCGGAGGGGCAGGGGAGCTGTTTTTT	-	-	TRBV2	TRBJ2-2
CASSPPGVPYNEQFF	TGTGCCAGCAGCCCCCCCGGGGTTCCCTACAATGAGCAGTTCTTC	-	-	TRBV3-1/TRBV3-2	TRBJ2-1
CASRPTGANYNSPLHF	TGTGCCAGTAGACCGACAGGGGCTAACTATAATTCACCCCTCCACTTT	TRBD1	-	TRBV19	TRBJ1-6
CASSSRGLGEKLFF	TGTGCCAGCAGTTCCAGGGGGCTGGGGGAAAAACTGTTTTTT	TRBD1	-	TRBV27	TRBJ1-4
CASSQKTGGYNEQFF	TGTGCCAGCAGCCAAAAGACAGGGGGCTACAATGAGCAGTTCTTC	TRBD1	-	TRBV7-2	TRBJ2-1
CASGSLRGPSTEAFF	TGTGCCAGCGGTTCGTTAAGGGGCCCCAGCACTGAAGCTTTCTTT	-	-	TRBV11-2	TRBJ1-1
CASSRDRAFNNEQFF	TGCGCCAGCAGCAGGGACAGGGCATTCAACAATGAGCAGTTCTTC	TRBD1	-	TRBV5-1	TRBJ2-1
CASRLGATGSYYEQYF	TGTGCCAGCAGATTAGGAGCGACAGGGAGTTACTACGAGCAGTACTTC	TRBD1	-	TRBV28	TRBJ2-7
CASSQDRGSSAYEQYF	TGCGCCAGCAGCCAAGATAGGGGATCCTCAGCCTACGAGCAGTACTTC	-	-	TRBV4-3	TRBJ2-7
CASSFSGLNTGELFF	TGTGCCAGCAGTTTCTCGGGACTTAACACCGGGGAGCTGTTTTTT	-	once	TRBV27	TRBJ2-2
CASSPRESTDTQYF	TGTGCCAGCTCACCGCGGGAGAGCACAGATACGCAGTATTTT	TRBD2	-	TRBV18	TRBJ2-3
CASRFSGSGYEQYF	TGTGCCAGCAGATTCAGCGGGAGTGGTTACGAGCAGTACTTC	TRBD2	-	TRBV6-1	TRBJ2-7
CASSVAVNTDTQYF	TGTGCCAGCAGCGTAGCCGTAAACACAGATACGCAGTATTTT	-	once	TRBV9	TRBJ2-3
CASSRLSGVTDTQYF	TGTGCCAGCTCAAGGTTAAGCGGAGTCACAGATACGCAGTATTTT	-	-	TRBV18	TRBJ2-3
CASSEWTSGTEQYF	TGTGCCAGCAGTGAGTGGACTAGCGGGACCGAGCAGTACTTC	TRBD2	-	TRBV25-1	TRBJ2-7
CASSGLTGAKNIQYF	TGTGCCAGCAGTGGTCTCACAGGAGCCAAAAACATTCAGTACTTC	-	-	TRBV2	TRBJ2-4
CASKGAPGNTIYF	TGTGCCAGTAAGGGGGCACCTGGAAACACCATATATTTT	TRBD1	few	TRBV19	TRBJ1-3
CASSDEGRYGYTF	TGTGCCAGCAGTGACGAGGGCAGATATGGCTACACCTTC	-	-	TRBV6-4	TRBJ1-2
CASSALPGLAGLEQFF	TGTGCCAGCAGCGCCCTCCCGGGACTAGCGGGACTTGAGCAGTTCTTC	TRBD2	-	TRBV7-6	TRBJ2-1
CASSEARGQPQHF	TGTGCCAGCAGTGAAGCGCGGGGTCAGCCCCAGCATTTT	-	-	TRBV6-1	TRBJ1-5